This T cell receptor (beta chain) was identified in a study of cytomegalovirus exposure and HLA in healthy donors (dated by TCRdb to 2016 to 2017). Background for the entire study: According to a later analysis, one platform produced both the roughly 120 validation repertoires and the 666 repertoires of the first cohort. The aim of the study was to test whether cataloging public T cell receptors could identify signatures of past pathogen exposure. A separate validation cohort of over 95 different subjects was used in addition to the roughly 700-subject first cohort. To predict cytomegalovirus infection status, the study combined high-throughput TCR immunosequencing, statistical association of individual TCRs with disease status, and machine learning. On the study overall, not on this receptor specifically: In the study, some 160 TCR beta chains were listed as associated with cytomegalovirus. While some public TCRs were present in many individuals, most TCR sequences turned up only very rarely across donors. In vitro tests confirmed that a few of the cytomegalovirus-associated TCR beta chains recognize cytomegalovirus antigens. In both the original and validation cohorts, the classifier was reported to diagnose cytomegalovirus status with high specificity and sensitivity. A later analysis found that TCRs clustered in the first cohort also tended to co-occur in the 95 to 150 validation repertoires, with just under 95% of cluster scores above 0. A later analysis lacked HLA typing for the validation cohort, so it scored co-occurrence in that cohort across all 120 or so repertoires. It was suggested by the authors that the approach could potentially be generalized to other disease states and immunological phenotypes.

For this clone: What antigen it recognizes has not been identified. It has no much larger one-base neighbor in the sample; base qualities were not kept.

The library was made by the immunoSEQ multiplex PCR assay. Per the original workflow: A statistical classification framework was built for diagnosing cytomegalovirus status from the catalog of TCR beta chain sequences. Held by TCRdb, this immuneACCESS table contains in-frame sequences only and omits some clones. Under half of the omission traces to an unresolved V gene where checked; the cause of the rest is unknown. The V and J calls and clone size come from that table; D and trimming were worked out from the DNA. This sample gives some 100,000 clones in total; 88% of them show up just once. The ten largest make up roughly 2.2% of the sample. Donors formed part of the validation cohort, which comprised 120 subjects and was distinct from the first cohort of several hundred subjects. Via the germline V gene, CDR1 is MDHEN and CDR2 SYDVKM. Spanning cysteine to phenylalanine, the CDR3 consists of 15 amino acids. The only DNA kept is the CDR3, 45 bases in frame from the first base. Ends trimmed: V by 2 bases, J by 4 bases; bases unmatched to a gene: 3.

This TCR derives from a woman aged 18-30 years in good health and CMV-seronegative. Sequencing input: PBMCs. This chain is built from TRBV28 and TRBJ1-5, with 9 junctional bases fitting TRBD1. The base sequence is TGTGCCAGCAGTTTAAGTGGGACAGGGAATCAGCCCCAGCATTTT. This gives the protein CASSLSGTGNQPQHF.